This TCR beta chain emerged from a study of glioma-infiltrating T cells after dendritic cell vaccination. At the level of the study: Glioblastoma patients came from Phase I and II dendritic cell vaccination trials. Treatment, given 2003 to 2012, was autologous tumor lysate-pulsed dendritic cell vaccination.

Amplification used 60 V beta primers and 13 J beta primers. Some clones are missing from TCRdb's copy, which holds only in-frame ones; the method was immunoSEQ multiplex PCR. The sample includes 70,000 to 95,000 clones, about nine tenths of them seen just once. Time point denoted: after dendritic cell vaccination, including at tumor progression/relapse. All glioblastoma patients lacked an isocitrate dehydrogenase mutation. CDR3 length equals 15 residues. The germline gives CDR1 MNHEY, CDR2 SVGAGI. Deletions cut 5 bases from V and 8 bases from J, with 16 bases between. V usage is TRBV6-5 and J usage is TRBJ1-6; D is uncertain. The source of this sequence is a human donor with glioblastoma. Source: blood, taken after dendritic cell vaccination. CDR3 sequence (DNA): TGTGCCAGCAGTCCCGGACCGATGAGGGATTCACCCCTCCACTTT. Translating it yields CASSPGPMRDSPLHF.